The T cell receptor (beta chain) described here comes from a study of identical twins. This clonotype has only a few counts. What it binds is not known. Study observations and caveats: Those out-of-frame alpha sequences shared by twins showed an excess of low generation probability.

This CDR3 spans 16 amino acids. Trimming cost V 4 bases and J 4 bases, with 17 bases left between them. CDR1 and CDR2 (germline): MGHRA, YSYEKL. TCRdb re-called the 5' RACE reads through MiXCR, storing one row per CDR3 protein. The sample lists 400,000 or so distinct CDR3 sequences, approximately 8.8% occurring once. The sample taken for sequencing was naive T cells sorted from blood. The chain uses TRBV4-1 and TRBJ2-1; D is unclear. This TCR derives from a woman in her fifties or sixties in good health. CDR3 sequence: CASSRPLESAYNEQFF. In nucleotides, the CDR3 is TGCGCCAGCAGCCGCCCCCTTGAGTCTGCATACAATGAGCAGTTCTTC.